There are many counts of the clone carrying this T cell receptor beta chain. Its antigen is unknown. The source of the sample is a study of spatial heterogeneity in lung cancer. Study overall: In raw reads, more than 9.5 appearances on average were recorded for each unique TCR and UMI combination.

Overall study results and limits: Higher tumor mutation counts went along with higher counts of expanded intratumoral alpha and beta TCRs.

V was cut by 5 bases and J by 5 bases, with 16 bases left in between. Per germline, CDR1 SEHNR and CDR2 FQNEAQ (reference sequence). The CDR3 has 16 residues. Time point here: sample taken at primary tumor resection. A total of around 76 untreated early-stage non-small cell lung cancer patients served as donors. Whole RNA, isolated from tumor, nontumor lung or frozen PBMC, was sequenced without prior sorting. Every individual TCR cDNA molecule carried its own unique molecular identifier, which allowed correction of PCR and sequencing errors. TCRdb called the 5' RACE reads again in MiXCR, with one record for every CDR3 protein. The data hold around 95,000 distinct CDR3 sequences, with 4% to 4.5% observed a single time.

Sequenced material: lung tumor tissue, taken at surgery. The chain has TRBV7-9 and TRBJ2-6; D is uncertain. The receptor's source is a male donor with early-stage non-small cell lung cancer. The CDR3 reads CASSGAPRDRANVLTF. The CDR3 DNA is TGTGCCAGCAGCGGAGCCCCACGAGATAGGGCCAACGTCCTGACTTTC. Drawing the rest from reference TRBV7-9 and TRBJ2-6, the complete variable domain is DTGVSQNPRHKITKRGQNVTFRCDPISEHNRLYWYRQTLGQGPEFLTYFQNEAQLEKSRLLSDRFSAERPKGSFSTLEIQRTEQGDSAMYLCASSGAPRDRANVLTFGAGSRLTVL.